The rows below give T cell receptor beta chains drawn from one sample of a study of blood T cell repertoires in COVID-19. The protocol was immunoSEQ multiplex PCR, while the TCRdb copy is restricted to in-frame clones and leaves out a portion. The sample consists of about 150,000 clones, 87% of them appearing once. Sequenced material: PBMCs or T cells enriched from blood (not recorded which). The receptors derive from a woman aged 40 to 55 who had been exposed to COVID-19. CDR3s leave out the opening cysteine and the closing phenylalanine or tryptophan.

J: TRBJ1-2; V: TRBV4-1; CDR3: ASSPDRAYGYT
J: TRBJ2-2; V: TRBV11-3; CDR3: ASSGRTPNTGELF
J: TRBJ2-7; V: TRBV5-4; CDR3: AVQTMSSYEQY
J: TRBJ1-1; V: TRBV19; CDR3: ASSESSNTEAF
J: TRBJ2-1; V: TRBV6-5; CDR3: ASSPGLGLQF
J: TRBJ1-5; V: TRBV6-5; CDR3: ASRPDRDSNQPQH
J: TRBJ2-1; V: TRBV28; CDR3: ASRRLAGGHEQF
J: TRBJ1-1; V: TRBV19; CDR3: ASSPDRETEAF
J: TRBJ1-4; V: TRBV7-6; CDR3: ASSLGAGYDEKLF
J: TRBJ2-2; V: TRBV7-2; CDR3: ASSLGGRSRELF
J: TRBJ2-7; V: TRBV7-2; CDR3: ASSLSGAHYEQY
J: TRBJ2-3; V: TRBV7-9; CDR3: ASSLGTSTDTQY
J: TRBJ1-5; V: TRBV4-3; CDR3: ASSQDHDQPQH
J: TRBJ2-2; V: TRBV28; CDR3: ASSLRGREANTGELF
J: TRBJ2-5; V: TRBV7-2; CDR3: ASSLDSGQETQY
J: TRBJ2-2; V: TRBV19; CDR3: ASSIVSAGGPHGELF
J: TRBJ2-7; V: TRBV7-2; CDR3: ASSLGGIAGVEQY
J: TRBJ2-3; V: TRBV11-3; CDR3: ASSPRATDTQY
J: TRBJ2-3; V: TRBV12-5; CDR3: ASGLVPTGGYDTQY
J: TRBJ1-2; V: TRBV7-8; CDR3: ASSSSNRDSSGYT
J: TRBJ1-5; V: TRBV18; CDR3: ASSPPGGFQPQH
J: TRBJ2-5; V: TRBV20-1; CDR3: SVAEETQY
J: TRBJ2-1; V: TRBV20-1; CDR3: SASMGTGGYNEQF
J: TRBJ2-7; V: TRBV13; CDR3: ASSSLGRESYEQY
J: TRBJ1-4; V: TRBV4-2; CDR3: ASTSSQGAVGNEKLF
J: TRBJ1-5; V: TRBV7-2; CDR3: ASSKGQWNQPQH
J: TRBJ1-2; V: TRBV6-5; CDR3: ASSYIRNQFYGYT
J: TRBJ2-1; V: TRBV3-1/TRBV3-2; CDR3: ASSYAWGSYNEQF
J: TRBJ2-2; V: TRBV7-7; CDR3: ASSLGLAGPNTGELF
J: TRBJ1-5; V: TRBV19; CDR3: ASSRPGDSNQPQH
J: TRBJ1-6; V: TRBV6-1; CDR3: ASSERGNSPLH
J: TRBJ1-5; V: TRBV28; CDR3: ASSPPGRPQH
J: TRBJ2-3; V: TRBV7-2; CDR3: ASSLWDRDTDTQY
J: TRBJ1-1; V: TRBV3-1/TRBV3-2; CDR3: ASSLDRGLEAF
J: TRBJ2-1; V: TRBV7-8; CDR3: ASNRGQGIYNEQF
J: TRBJ1-6; V: TRBV11-2; CDR3: ASSAGTASSYNSPLH
J: TRBJ1-5; V: TRBV13; CDR3: ASSFGYSNQPQH
J: TRBJ1-5; V: TRBV25-1; CDR3: ASSGTAGRQPQH
J: TRBJ2-1; V: TRBV5-1; CDR3: ASSAPGQGYYNEQF
J: TRBJ2-1; V: TRBV7-9; CDR3: ASSFPGNNEQF
J: TRBJ2-2; V: TRBV7-9; CDR3: ASSATGTGTTGELF
J: TRBJ2-7; V: TRBV4-1; CDR3: ASSQGRGESSGRLPYEQY
J: TRBJ1-5; V: TRBV2; CDR3: ARGRTQPGGAQH
J: TRBJ1-2; V: TRBV9; CDR3: ASSSGTGGYT
J: TRBJ2-1; V: TRBV6-5; CDR3: ASLANNEQF
J: TRBJ2-7; V: TRBV5-1; CDR3: ASSLPNSAGQGLYEQY
J: TRBJ1-2; V: TRBV5-1; CDR3: ASSLDGGRAYGYT
J: TRBJ1-1; V: TRBV29-1; CDR3: SANRGTEAF
J: TRBJ1-1; V: TRBV27; CDR3: ASSNPRGRAF
J: TRBJ1-5; V: TRBV2; CDR3: ASRGNRAEVQPQH
J: TRBJ1-2; V: TRBV12-3/TRBV12-4; CDR3: ASSLGRNYGYT
J: TRBJ2-5; V: TRBV5-1; CDR3: ASRNVAEETQY
J: TRBJ2-1; V: TRBV25-1; CDR3: ASRGGDEQF
J: TRBJ2-1; V: TRBV5-4; CDR3: ASSSHTGYNEQF
J: TRBJ2-3; V: TRBV9; CDR3: ASSTSGGADTQY
J: TRBJ1-1; V: TRBV9; CDR3: ASSPTGQGTEAF
J: TRBJ2-6; V: TRBV28; CDR3: ASSLSGQGPSDVLT